Presented here are 8 T cell receptor beta chains from one specimen sequenced in a study of immune evolution from preneoplasia to lung adenocarcinoma. Using immunoSEQ multiplex PCR, the repertoire was profiled, and TCRdb retains in-frame clones only, with some absent. The profile covers about 14,000 clones, with 81% appearing a single time and 2.5% to 3.5% taken by the ten largest. The specimen was FFPE minimally invasive lung adenocarcinoma tissue. The source of these receptors is a person aged 55-80 years with lung adenocarcinoma.

The chain uses TRBV6-6 and TRBJ1-5; D gene unclear. The CDR3 is 13 amino acids. The germline V and J ends were trimmed by 0 bases and 3 bases, with 3 bases remaining between them. Germline V gene data show CDR1 as MNHNY and CDR2 as SVGAGI (reference sequence). CDR3 nucleotide sequence: TGTGCCAGCAGTTACTCTATCAATCAGCCCCAGCATTTT. It encodes CASSYSINQPQHF.

The V and J genes are TRBV13 and TRBJ2-5, with D possibly TRBD1 on 5 matching bases. This CDR3 comprises 13 residues. Germline CDR1 PRHDT, CDR2 FYEKMQ (reference sequence). V was cut by 5 bases and J by 5 bases, with 12 bases left in between. CDR3 sequence (DNA): TGTGCCAGCAGCCCCAGGGTACGCGAGACCCAGTACTTC. This gives the protein CASSPRVRETQYF.

This rearrangement joins TRBV7-9 to TRBJ1-1; D may be TRBD1 (6 bases). There are 14 residues in the CDR3. Looked up from germline, CDR1 is SEHNR and CDR2 is FQNEAQ (reference sequence). Trimming shortened V by 3 bases and J by 0 bases, and 8 bases separated the two germline ends. The CDR3 region has the DNA TGTGCCAGCAGCTTTCAGGGGATGAACACTGAAGCTTTCTTT. Translation gives CASSFQGMNTEAFF.

The J gene is TRBJ1-5, the V gene TRBV12-2. TRBV12-2 is flagged as a pseudogene. The CDR3 is 16 amino acids. The CDR3 nucleotides are TGTGCAAGTCGCTTTGACCGGGACGCAGTTAGTCAGCCCCAGCATTTT. Protein sequence: CASRFDRDAVSQPQHF.

The chain has TRBV4-2 and TRBJ2-5, with 12 bases identical to TRBD2. Germline V gene data show CDR1 as LGHNA and CDR2 as YNFKEQ. Germline trimming cut 4 bases from V and 2 bases from J; bases unmatched to any gene: 5. The CDR3 has 16 amino acids. In DNA form, the CDR3 reads TGTGCCAGCAGCCTTACTAGCGGGGGGTTTCAAGAGACCCAGTACTTC. This codes for CASSLTSGGFQETQYF.

The chain is built from TRBV29-1 and TRBJ2-7; 10 bases line up with TRBD2. V dropped 5 bases and J dropped 2; count of bases not matched to a gene: 6. There are 14 residues in the CDR3. Looked up from germline, CDR1 is SQVTM and CDR2 is ANQGSEA. CDR3 sequence: CSVNRLAGTYEQYF. CDR3 nucleotide sequence: TGCAGCGTTAATAGACTAGCGGGTACCTACGAGCAGTACTTC.

J is TRBJ2-5 and V is TRBV7-8; 8 positions agree with TRBD1. CDR1 SGHVS and CDR2 FQNEAQ come from the germline V gene. The CDR3 covers 14 residues. Losses at the gene ends were 5 bases for V and 5 bases for J; bases not matched to a gene: 7. The CDR3 DNA sequence: TGTGCCAGCAGCGCGACCAGGGGGCAGGAGACCCAGTACTTC. Translated: CASSATRGQETQYF.

This clone was picked up a small number of times. The gene calls are TRBV2 and TRBJ1-1; D unclear. Germline loops: CDR1 SNHLY, CDR2 FYNNEI. The CDR3 has 13 residues. The germline V and J ends were trimmed by 5 bases and 2 bases, with 9 bases remaining between them. The CDR3 loop reads CASSLRSNTEAFF. The CDR3, as DNA: TGTGCCAGCAGTCTCAGGAGCAACACTGAAGCTTTCTTT.